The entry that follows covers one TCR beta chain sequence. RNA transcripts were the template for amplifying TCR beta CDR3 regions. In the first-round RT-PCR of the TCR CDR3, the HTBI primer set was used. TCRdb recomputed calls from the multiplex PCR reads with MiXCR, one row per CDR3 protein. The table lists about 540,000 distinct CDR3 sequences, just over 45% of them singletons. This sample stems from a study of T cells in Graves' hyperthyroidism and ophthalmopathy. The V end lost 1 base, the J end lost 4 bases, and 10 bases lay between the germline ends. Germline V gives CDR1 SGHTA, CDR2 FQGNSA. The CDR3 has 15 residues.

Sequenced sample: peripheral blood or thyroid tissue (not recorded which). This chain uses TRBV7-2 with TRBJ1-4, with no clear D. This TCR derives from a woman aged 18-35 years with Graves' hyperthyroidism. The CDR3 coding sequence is TGTGCCAGCAGCTTAGAAAGAATGGGTAATGAAAAACTGTTTTTT. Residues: CASSLERMGNEKLFF.